This TCR beta chain was sequenced during a study of blood T cell repertoires in COVID-19. Study-level information: Samples representing acute and convalescent COVID-19 were sourced from the United States, Italy and Spain.

There are 15 residues in the CDR3. V trimming: 4 bases; J trimming: 4 bases; junction bases outside the gene matches: 5. Per germline, CDR1 MNHEY and CDR2 SVGEGT. In the source study's methods: Reference gene primer amplification gave estimated nucleated cell counts. Profiled with immunoSEQ multiplex PCR; TCRdb holds only in-frame clones, not every one. D and trimming were read from the DNA, whereas the V and J calls and clone size are those reported in that table. The sample lists about 130,000 clones; just under 85% were seen once. Cohorts were determined from participant-reported clinical history. Only a few counts were recorded for this clone.

V is TRBV6-2 or TRBV6-3 and J is TRBJ2-2; 8 nucleotides align to TRBD1. The sequence was collected from a man in his fifties who had recovered from COVID-19. Sequences were obtained from PBMCs or T cells enriched from blood (not recorded which). The CDR3, as DNA: TGTGCCAGCAGTTTTCAGGGGGCGACCACCGGGGAGCTGTTTTTT. Protein sequence: CASSFQGATTGELFF.